This section outlines one T cell receptor (beta chain) sequence together with its context. No antigen is known for it. Base quality data are lacking; no much larger clone is found one base away. The sample originates from a study of T cell clones after liver transplantation (dated by TCRdb to the late 2010s). About the investigation overall: ITN030ST, the source of the samples, was a randomized trial that attempted immunosuppression withdrawal within 2 years of liver transplantation. After a pre-transplant mixed lymphocyte reaction, TCRbeta sequencing was used to pinpoint donor-reactive T cell clones, which were subsequently tracked in post-transplant blood. Of the 8 liver transplant recipients making up the studied cohort, 3 were classified as tolerant and 5 as non-tolerant. Three of the eight recipients were HCV-positive; the others were transplanted for non-autoimmune, non-viral indications. The subjects received no induction therapy and were kept on standard immunosuppression until randomization at 12-24 months post-transplant. Blood samples were collected pre-transplant, then pre-randomization ahead of withdrawal, and finally post-randomization once withdrawal had either been completed or failed. As an antigen-independent comparator for the donor-reactive sequences, third party-reactive TCRbeta sequences from pre-transplant MLRs were identified as well. Tolerance meant complete immunosuppression withdrawal for at least one year without liver enzymes rising beyond twice the upper limit of normal.

High-throughput TCRbeta CDR3 sequencing of frozen genomic DNA was performed by immunoSEQ, including PCR amplification, mapping, bias correction and internal controls. As for how the authors treated the data: Only productive rearrangements were retained, and each unique TCRbeta sequence was defined by its CDR3 nucleotide sequence together with its V and J gene. A sequence counted as donor-reactive only if the sequence showed at least 5-fold expansion in CFSE-low cells compared with unstimulated pre-transplant cells and had a frequency of at least 0.01%. Minimum frequency thresholds were set for each subject on the basis of the unstimulated sample with the lowest template count, so that a detection power of at least 90% was ensured. Jensen-Shannon divergence between the top 1000 TCRbeta sequences post-transplant and pre-transplant was used to measure repertoire turnover. Changes in detection of donor-reactive sequences were assessed with two-sided Fisher's exact tests. TCRdb took this table from immuneACCESS and kept in-frame rearrangements with V and J called. Such tables lack part of the clones; where checked against another copy, unresolved V genes explain under half of the gap, and the rest is unexplained. V, J and clone size were drawn from that table, and D and trimming were deduced from the DNA. For this sample the table gives around 110,000 clones, of which about nine tenths were detected only once. The top ten constitute roughly 0.8% of the sample.

The CDR3, from cysteine to phenylalanine, totals 16 residues. Just CDR3 DNA is preserved here, 48 bases in frame from base 1. For this chain, trimming is 2 bases at the V end and 6 bases at the J end, and the number of junction bases without a gene match is 9. From a lookup of the germline V gene, CDR1 and CDR2 are MDHEN and SYDVKM. The full study reports these points: Because no allograft tissue specimens were available, donor-reactive T cells may have migrated into the graft instead of being deleted. A greater decline was seen for donor-reactive sequences than for third party-reactive sequences, suggesting partial antigen-specific deletion unrelated to withdrawal success. Circulating donor-reactive CD4 TCRbeta sequences fell significantly post-transplant in most of the 8 subjects, irrespective of tolerance or HCV status. After accounting for repertoire turnover, donor-reactive detection was significantly reduced in 7 of 8 subjects for CD4 and 8 of 8 for CD8. Low numbers of available donor cells limited the measurable donor-reactive repertoire in a couple of subjects. The conclusions were considered preliminary, being limited by small, heterogeneous patient numbers and non-standardized post-transplant time points.

Thawed unstimulated PBMCs were stained for CD3, CD4 and CD8 and FACS-sorted into CD3+CD4+ and CD3+CD8+ populations. All 8 studied subjects were randomized to withdrawal of immunosuppression. The Qiagen DNeasy Blood and Tissue Kit was used for genomic DNA isolation. The receptor's source is a human patient who received a liver transplant. Following a transplant, a fraction of the T cells may be traceable to the graft donor. Recombination connected TRBV28 to TRBJ2-1, with TRBD2 matching 8 junction bases. The material was CD4+ T cells from blood, obtained 12 months after liver transplant. The CDR3 here reads CASSLVSSGTSNEQFF. The DNA reads TGTGCCAGCAGTTTAGTTAGTAGTGGGACTAGCAATGAGCAGTTCTTC.